The 9 T cell receptor beta chains below were found in one sample sequenced in a study of blood T cell repertoires in COVID-19 (TCRdb year 2020). The library was generated by the immunoSEQ multiplex PCR assay. TCRdb carries this immuneACCESS record with in-frame sequences only. Its versions omit some clonotypes, under half of them owing to an unresolved V gene in the studies checked, with the rest unexplained. Recorded for this sample are 100,000 to 110,000 clones; more than 75% of them occurred a single time. Together, the top ten hold 10% to 15% of the sample. Sequenced input: peripheral blood. All receptors derive from a human donor in a cohort sampled during active COVID-19.

The J gene is TRBJ1-5, the V gene TRBV19; 11 bases fit TRBD1. Germline lookup yields CDR1 LNHDA and CDR2 SQIVND (reference sequence). The trim removed 6 bases at V and 9 bases at J, leaving 13 bases unmatched. The CDR3 covers 16 residues. The CDR3, as DNA: TGTGCCAGTAGCCAAGGACAGGGGGCCGTGGGGTGGCCCCAGCATTTT. Encoded protein: CASSQGQGAVGWPQHF.

The genes are TRBV6-1 and TRBJ2-5, with D tentatively TRBD1 (6 bases). The CDR3 runs 16 residues. Germline CDR1 reads MNHNS; CDR2 reads SASEGT. Trimming cost V 4 bases and J 1 base, with 16 bases left between them. CDR3 protein: CASSASGTIIQETQYF. CDR3 nucleotides: TGTGCCAGCAGTGCTTCCGGGACAATTATCCAAGAGACCCAGTACTTC.

The chain uses TRBV7-6 and TRBJ2-1, with 8 positions matching TRBD1. J lost 4 bases, V lost 5 bases, and 7 bases had no gene match. This CDR3 comprises 15 residues. Germline lookup yields CDR1 SGHVS and CDR2 FNYEAQ. In nucleotides, the CDR3 is TGTGCCAGCAGCGAAGGACAGGGTAATTACAATGAGCAGTTCTTC. Translation gives CASSEGQGNYNEQFF.

V is TRBV18 and J is TRBJ2-7; 10 nucleotides agree with TRBD1. Germline V gives CDR1 KGHSH, CDR2 LQKENI. J gave up 5 bases and V 3 bases, and 7 bases lay outside the gene matches. The CDR3 totals 15 residues. The CDR3: CASSPFPGQGNEQYF. As DNA, the CDR3 is TGTGCCAGCTCACCCTTCCCGGGACAGGGGAACGAGCAGTACTTC.

The V call is TRBV3-1 (or the pseudogene TRBV3-2), the J call TRBJ1-4; 11 bases match TRBD1. The trim removed 1 base at V and 8 bases at J, leaving 0 bases unmatched. Germline V gene sequence: CDR1 LGHDT, CDR2 YNNKEL (reference sequence). This CDR3 has 14 amino acids. CDR3 in amino acids: CASSQGTGGEKLFF. The CDR3 DNA is TGTGCCAGCAGCCAAGGGACAGGGGGCGAAAAACTGTTTTTT.

CDR3 DNA: TGTGCCAGCAGTTACAGCCGAGGCTCTGGCTACACCTTC. Translated: CASSYSRGSGYTF. The rearrangement uses TRBV6-5 and TRBJ1-2; no firm D call. The CDR3 runs to 13 residues. The germline gives CDR1 MNHEY, CDR2 SVGAGI. V lost 2 bases, J lost 7 bases, and 11 bases lay in between.

The chain joins TRBV19 to TRBJ1-4; no reliable D call. The CDR3 has 15 amino acids. Germline CDR1 and CDR2: LNHDA and SQIVND (reference sequence). Trimming took 5 bases from V and 0 from J, leaving 10 bases between them. The CDR3 here is CASSLGVATNEKLFF. In DNA, the CDR3 is TGTGCCAGTAGTCTGGGCGTTGCAACTAATGAAAAACTGTTTTTT.

The chain is built from TRBV7-2 and TRBJ1-1, with D perhaps TRBD1 (6 bases). Looked up from germline, CDR1 is SGHTA and CDR2 is FQGNSA. The CDR3 runs to 15 residues. Trimming cost V 5 bases and J 4 bases, with 17 bases left between them. CDR3 coding DNA: TGTGCCAGCAGCCCGAACGGGGGGGCCGGCACTGAAGCTTTCTTT. This sequence encodes CASSPNGGAGTEAFF.

The V call is TRBV7-2, the J call TRBJ1-3; D possibly corresponds to TRBD1 (6 bases). The CDR3 contains 15 residues. The V gene's germline CDR1 is SGHTA and CDR2 FQGNSA. V was pared by 5 bases and J by 2 bases, with 13 bases between. DNA for the CDR3: TGTGCCAGCAGCACCCAGGGGTATACTGGAAACACCATATATTTT. Translating it yields CASSTQGYTGNTIYF. Together with reference TRBV7-2 and TRBJ1-3, the CDR3 gives the full variable domain: GAGVSQSPSNKVTEKGKDVELRCDPISGHTALYWYRQSLGQGLEFLIYFQGNSAPDKSGLPSDRFSAERTGGSVSTLTIQRTQQEDSAVYLCASSTQGYTGNTIYFGEGSWLTVV.